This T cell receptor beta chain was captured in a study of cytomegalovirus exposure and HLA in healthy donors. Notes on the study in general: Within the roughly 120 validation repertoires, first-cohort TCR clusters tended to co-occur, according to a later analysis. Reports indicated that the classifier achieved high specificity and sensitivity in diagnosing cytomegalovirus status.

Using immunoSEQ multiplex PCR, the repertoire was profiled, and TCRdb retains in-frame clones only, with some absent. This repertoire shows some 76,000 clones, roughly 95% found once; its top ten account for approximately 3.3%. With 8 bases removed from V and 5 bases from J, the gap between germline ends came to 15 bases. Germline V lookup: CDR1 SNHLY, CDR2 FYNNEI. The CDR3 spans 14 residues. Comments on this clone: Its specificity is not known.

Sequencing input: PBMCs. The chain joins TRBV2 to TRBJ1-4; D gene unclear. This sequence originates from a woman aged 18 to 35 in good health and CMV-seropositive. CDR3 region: CASFEGSSNEKLFF. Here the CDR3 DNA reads TGTGCCAGCTTCGAAGGGAGCTCGAATGAAAAACTGTTTTTT. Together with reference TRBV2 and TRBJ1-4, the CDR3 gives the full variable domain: EPEVTQTPSHQVTQMGQEVILRCVPISNHLYFYWYRQILGQKVEFLVSFYNNEISEKSEIFDDQFSVERPDGSNFTLKIRSTKLEDSAMYFCASFEGSSNEKLFFGSGTQLSVL.